These 23 T cell receptor beta chains came from one sample sequenced in a study of monozygotic twins with cystic fibrosis. Some clones are missing from TCRdb's copy, which holds only in-frame ones; the method was immunoSEQ multiplex PCR. The repertoire consists of around 30,000 clones, with around four fifths occurring once and the leading ten covering 0.85% to 0.95%. The sequenced sample was blood. The source is a girl aged 2-15 years with cystic fibrosis.

This chain uses TRBV5-8 with TRBJ1-2; 10 positions match TRBD1. This CDR3 comprises 14 residues. Germline CDR1 reads SGHTS; CDR2 reads YDEGEE. With 5 bases clipped from V and 8 bases from J, the junction kept 9 bases outside the gene matches. Here the CDR3 DNA reads TGTGCCAGCAGGACGGACAGGGGGGATCGAGGCTACACCTTC. Translating gives CASRTDRGDRGYTF.

This clone was recorded a few times. This chain joins TRBV5-4 and TRBJ1-3; D is undetermined. The CDR3 loop spans 15 amino acids. Per germline, CDR1 SGHNT and CDR2 YYREEE (reference sequence). With 0 bases removed from V and 3 bases from J, the gap between germline ends came to 10 bases. The CDR3 loop is CASSLDWQIGNTIYF. The CDR3 nucleotides are TGTGCCAGCAGCTTGGACTGGCAGATTGGAAACACCATATATTTT.

This chain uses TRBV6-1 with TRBJ1-2; the D is unclear. The CDR3 is made up of 12 amino acids. Germline CDR1 is MNHNS and CDR2 is SASEGT. V was shortened by 1 base and J by 8 bases, with 8 bases between the two germline ends. The CDR3 sequence: CASSEGVGGYTF. CDR3 in DNA: TGTGCCAGCAGTGAAGGAGTGGGAGGCTACACCTTC.

The chain links TRBV9 to TRBJ2-7; TRBD2 matches at 13 bases. J lost 2 bases, V lost 4 bases, and 9 bases had no gene match. Germline lookup yields CDR1 SGDLS and CDR2 YYNGEE. CDR3 length equals 17 residues. This CDR3 is CASSIAGTSGVPYEQYF. The DNA for the CDR3 is TGTGCCAGCAGCATAGCCGGGACTAGCGGGGTTCCCTACGAGCAGTACTTC. The entire variable domain, with the rest obtained from reference TRBV9 and TRBJ2-7, is as follows: DSGVTQTPKHLITATGQRVTLRCSPRSGDLSVYWYQQSLDQGLQFLIQYYNGEERAKGNILERFSAQQFPDLHSELNLSSLELGDSALYFCASSIAGTSGVPYEQYFGPGTRLTVT.

This rearrangement joins TRBV6-6 to TRBJ1-2; D call uncertain. Germline V gives CDR1 MNHNY, CDR2 SVGAGI (reference sequence). The CDR3 is 10 amino acids. V was cut by 4 bases and J by 9 bases, with 6 bases left in between. CDR3 sequence (DNA): TGTGCCAGCAGTTTATCTAGCTACACCTTC. This codes for CASSLSSYTF.

J is TRBJ2-7 and V is TRBV25-1, with 11 positions matching TRBD2. Trimming cost V 1 base and J 3 bases; bases outside gene matches: 5. Germline CDR1 reads MGHDK; CDR2 reads SYGVNS. This CDR3 has 16 residues. CDR3 region: CASSESSGRSSYEQYF. As DNA, the CDR3 is TGTGCCAGCAGTGAATCTAGCGGGAGGTCTAGCTACGAGCAGTACTTC.

This clone was seen only a few times. The chain uses TRBV5-1 and TRBJ1-1; weak D call: TRBD1 (5 bases). The CDR3 is 16 residues long. Germline V gene lookup returns CDR1 SGHRS and CDR2 YFSETQ. Trimming took 4 bases from V and 1 from J, leaving 17 bases between them. The CDR3 sequence is CASSADAQGGNTEAFF. CDR3 DNA sequence: TGCGCCAGCAGCGCGGATGCTCAGGGCGGGAACACTGAAGCTTTCTTT.

The sample holds one count of this clone. The gene calls are TRBV4-1 and TRBJ2-7, with 10 bases aligning to TRBD2. With 2 bases clipped from V and 5 bases from J, the junction kept 3 bases outside the gene matches. CDR3 length: 14 residues. CDR1 is MGHRA and CDR2 is YSYEKL in the germline V gene. In nucleotides, the CDR3 is TGCGCCAGCAGCCAATACCTAGCGGGAGACGAGCAGTACTTC. Translated: CASSQYLAGDEQYF.

The gene calls are TRBV19 and TRBJ2-2; D is uncertain. V was clipped by 3 bases and J by 5 bases, with 4 bases between them. This CDR3 region has 12 residues. From germline, CDR1 is LNHDA and CDR2 SQIVND (reference sequence). The CDR3 DNA follows: TGTGCCAGTAGTATTAGTACCGGGGAGCTGTTTTTT. Translating gives CASSISTGELFF.

This sequence joins TRBV6-1 and TRBJ2-1, with a tentative D call TRBD2 (5 bases). The CDR3 has 15 amino acids. Germline CDR1 and CDR2: MNHNS and SASEGT. V lost 7 bases and J 8 bases, leaving 21 bases between the germline ends. In DNA form, the CDR3 reads TGTGCCAGCAAGGGCGGAGGCCTAGGATTGGATGAGCAGTTCTTC. It translates to CASKGGGLGLDEQFF.

The chain employs TRBV15 and TRBJ2-5, with 7 bases aligning to TRBD2. The germline V gene has CDR1 LNHNV and CDR2 YYDKDF (reference sequence). V was pared by 2 bases and J by 0 bases, with 12 bases of the junction left unmatched. The length of the CDR3 is 18 residues. Here the CDR3 reads CATSRFPDGEGYQETQYF. The CDR3 region has the DNA TGTGCCACCAGCAGATTCCCGGACGGGGAGGGGTACCAAGAGACCCAGTACTTC.

In its sample, this clone was seen once. The chain recombines TRBV7-2 with TRBJ1-3; no clear D gene. V was trimmed by 0 bases and J by 0 bases, leaving 9 bases between them. The CDR3 runs to 16 residues. From germline, CDR1 is SGHTA and CDR2 FQGNSA. The chain's CDR3 is CASSLAPVSSGNTIYF. In DNA form, the CDR3 reads TGTGCCAGCAGCTTAGCGCCGGTGAGCTCTGGAAACACCATATATTTT.

V and J are TRBV27 and TRBJ2-1; tentatively, D is TRBD2 (5 bases). The germline V gene encodes CDR1 MNHEY and CDR2 SMNVEV (reference sequence). The CDR3 spans 15 residues. V was shortened by 6 bases and J by 0 bases, with 12 bases between the two germline ends. CDR3 coding DNA: TGTGCCAGCAGACCACTAGGAAGCTCCTACAATGAGCAGTTCTTC. Encoded protein: CASRPLGSSYNEQFF.

The J gene is TRBJ2-1, the V gene TRBV7-3; 7 bases are shared with TRBD2. Germline V gives CDR1 SGHTA, CDR2 FQGTGA. The V and J ends lost 3 bases and 4 bases, in that order; junction bases with no gene match: 0. The CDR3 totals 13 residues. This chain's CDR3 is CASSLREYNEQFF. CDR3 DNA sequence: TGTGCCAGCAGCTTGCGGGAGTACAATGAGCAGTTCTTC.

The chain joins TRBV6-1 to TRBJ1-2; perhaps TRBD1 as D (5 bases). V was cut by 0 bases and J by 7 bases, with 15 bases left in between. This CDR3 region has 15 residues. In germline, CDR1 is MNHNS, CDR2 SASEGT. The CDR3 DNA follows: TGTGCCAGCAGTGAAGCTCGCAGGGTAATGAGTGGCTACACCTTC. This translates into CASSEARRVMSGYTF.

The gene calls are TRBV13 and TRBJ1-1; D is perhaps TRBD1 (6 bases). The CDR3 sequence is 13 residues long. V lost 5 bases, J lost 8 bases, and 15 bases lay in between. CDR1 and CDR2 (germline): PRHDT, FYEKMQ (reference sequence). CDR3 in DNA: TGTGCCAGCAGCACACGGGACACGCTCGAAGCTTTCTTT. Its protein product is CASSTRDTLEAFF.

The CDR3 nucleotides read TGTGCCACCAGCAGTTTGCTGGGAGGGGCCGGGGAGCTGTTTTTT. Translating gives CATSSLLGGAGELFF. This chain connects TRBV15 to TRBJ2-2; 7 bases align to TRBD2. The germline gives CDR1 LNHNV, CDR2 YYDKDF (reference sequence). This CDR3 has 15 residues. V was pared by 3 bases and J by 6 bases, with 7 bases of the junction left unmatched.

The V call is TRBV7-2, the J call TRBJ2-3; 7 bases are shared with TRBD1. Looked up from germline, CDR1 is SGHTA and CDR2 is FQGNSA. The CDR3 contains 17 residues. The trim removed 5 bases at V and 0 bases at J, leaving 11 bases unmatched. This CDR3 is CASSQGVGRPSTDTQYF. The CDR3 DNA is TGTGCCAGCAGCCAGGGGGTAGGCAGACCTAGCACAGATACGCAGTATTTT.

The chain links TRBV18 to TRBJ2-3, with TRBD1 identical over 7 bases. CDR3 length equals 16 residues. Looked up from germline, CDR1 is KGHSH and CDR2 is LQKENI. V lost 1 base to trimming and J lost 0 bases; unmatched junction nucleotides: 4. In DNA, the CDR3 is TGTGCCAGCTCACCACAGGGGGCAACGAGCACAGATACGCAGTATTTT. Translating gives CASSPQGATSTDTQYF. The full variable domain, its missing parts supplied by reference TRBV18 and TRBJ2-3, is NAGVMQNPRHLVRRRGQEARLRCSPMKGHSHVYWYRQLPEEGLKFMVYLQKENIIDESGMPKERFSAEFPKEGPSILRIQQVVRGDSAAYFCASSPQGATSTDTQYFGPGTRLTVL.

This sequence joins TRBV10-1 and TRBJ2-2; D may be TRBD1 (6 bases). V lost 4 bases, J lost 0 bases, and 9 bases lay in between. Germline V gene lookup returns CDR1 WNHNN and CDR2 SYGVQD (reference sequence). The CDR3 is 15 amino acids. The CDR3 protein is CASSGGTTNTGELFF. The CDR3 DNA follows: TGCGCCAGCAGTGGGGGGACAACGAACACCGGGGAGCTGTTTTTT.

The V and J genes are TRBV7-8 and TRBJ2-1; D possibly corresponds to TRBD2 (5 bases). There are 11 residues in the CDR3. Looked up from germline, CDR1 is SGHVS and CDR2 is FQNEAQ. Trimming shortened V by 3 bases and J by 8 bases, and 5 bases separated the two germline ends. The chain's CDR3 is CASSFGDEQFF. In DNA form, the CDR3 reads TGTGCCAGCAGCTTCGGGGATGAGCAGTTCTTC.

The chain uses TRBV28 and TRBJ2-7; unclear D gene. Per the germline V gene, CDR1 is MDHEN and CDR2 is SYDVKM. Trimming shortened V by 7 bases and J by 1 base, and 14 bases separated the two germline ends. The CDR3 consists of 14 residues. DNA for the CDR3: TGTGCCAGCACCTTCAGAGTAGGGTCCTACGAGCAGTACTTC. As protein: CASTFRVGSYEQYF.

V is TRBV5-1 and J is TRBJ1-2; D call uncertain. Trimming took off 0 bases at V and 8 bases at J, with 14 bases between the two ends. The CDR3 extends over 14 amino acids. Germline V lookup: CDR1 SGHRS, CDR2 YFSETQ. The CDR3 loop reads CASSLASGISGYTF. In nucleotides, the CDR3 is TGCGCCAGCAGCTTGGCCAGTGGGATCTCCGGCTACACCTTC.